This T cell receptor beta chain was identified in a study of monozygotic twins with inflammatory bowel disease. Study-wide results and caveats: IBD patients, compared with healthy twins, shared fewer clonotypes with others (especially with disease activity).

Comment on this clonotype: Its target is unknown.

The CDR3 spans 15 residues. Germline lookup yields CDR1 SGHDT and CDR2 YYEEEE. TCRdb derives one entry per CDR3 protein from the 5' RACE reads, leaving out DNA. The sample data list 150,000 to 200,000 distinct CDR3 sequences. This receptor was taken from a human donor with ulcerative colitis or Crohn's disease, or a healthy co-twin of an affected twin (not recorded which). Sequences were obtained from blood. V is TRBV5-6 and J is TRBJ1-2. This chain's CDR3 is CASSFMGKRGYGYTF.